These T cell receptor beta chains were read from a single sample in a study of identical twins. Using its own MiXCR run on the 5' RACE reads, TCRdb lists one record per CDR3 protein. The top ten clones hold about 0.27% of a sample with roughly 1.6 million distinct CDR3 sequences, around 29% of them seen once. Specimen: cord blood. The receptors were sampled from a newborn girl in good health. Each CDR3 is given with its conserved first and last residue. The D gene is left open where the match is weak. Rows may omit the clone size; those that give it use once, few, many or a size class.

j_call d_call clone_size v_call cdr3_nt cdr3_aa
TRBJ1-2 - many TRBV10-3 TGTGCCATCAACACAGGACAGCCCCAGGGCTACACCTTC CAINTGQPQGYTF
TRBJ2-3 TRBD2 - TRBV5-1 TGCGCCAGCAGCTCCAGCGGGGGGGCCTTTGGAGATACGCAGTATTTT CASSSSGGAFGDTQYF
TRBJ2-4 - - TRBV20-1 TGCAGTGCTAAACACCTAGTGACAGCAGCCAAAAACATTCAGTACTTC CSAKHLVTAAKNIQYF
TRBJ2-1 - - TRBV7-2 TGTGCCAGCAGCAAGCCCCCGGAAGAGCAGTTCTTC CASSKPPEEQFF
TRBJ2-3 TRBD1 - TRBV18 TGTGCCAGCTCAACACAGGGGCGCACAGATACGCAGTATTTT CASSTQGRTDTQYF
TRBJ2-3 TRBD2 - TRBV13 TGTGCCAGCAGCCCTTGGACTAGCGGGGGGGCGGGAGATACGCAGTATTTT CASSPWTSGGAGDTQYF
TRBJ2-1 - - TRBV14 TGTGCCAGCAGCCAACGACTAACCTATGAGCAGTTCTTC CASSQRLTYEQFF
TRBJ1-1 - few TRBV12-3/TRBV12-4 TGTGCCAGCAGTTTGGCCAGGGAGATACCTGAAGCTTTCTTT CASSLAREIPEAFF
TRBJ1-6 - - TRBV27 TGTGCCAGCAGAAAGCAGGGCTCCTATAATTCACCCCTCCACTTT CASRKQGSYNSPLHF
TRBJ1-2 - - TRBV5-1 TGCGCCAGCAGCTTGTCCCACGGCTATGGCTACACCTTC CASSLSHGYGYTF
TRBJ1-2 TRBD1 - TRBV6-2/TRBV6-3 TGTGCCAGCAGTTACCGGACAGGCAATGGCTACACCTTC CASSYRTGNGYTF
TRBJ2-1 TRBD2 few TRBV27 TGTGCCAGCATCCCGTCGCAGCGGGGGGATAGTGAGCAGTTCTTC CASIPSQRGDSEQFF
TRBJ1-5 - few TRBV12-3/TRBV12-4 TGTGCCAGCAGGACAACCGGGGCGCTGAATCAGCCCCAGCATTTT CASRTTGALNQPQHF
TRBJ2-5 TRBD2 - TRBV12-3/TRBV12-4 TGTGCCAGCAGGACTAGCGGGGGTCTGGAGCAGTACTTC CASRTSGGLEQYF
TRBJ2-3 - - TRBV25-1 TGTGCCAGCGCCGATCGACAGGGCACAGATACGCAGTATTTT CASADRQGTDTQYF
TRBJ2-3 TRBD2 few TRBV12-3/TRBV12-4 TGTGCCAGCAGTCAGCGACAGCGGGGTTCATCAGATACGCAGTATTTT CASSQRQRGSSDTQYF
TRBJ2-4 TRBD2 few TRBV10-3 TGTGCCATCAGTGACCAACGCGGGGGGGCACTAGCCAAAAACATTCAGTACTTC CAISDQRGGALAKNIQYF
TRBJ2-3 - few TRBV5-4 TGTGCCAGCAGCTTTGGCAGTTTCACAGATACGCAGTATTTT CASSFGSFTDTQYF
TRBJ2-3 - few TRBV5-1 TGCGCCAGCAAGGCACCGAGCACAGATACGCAGTATTTT CASKAPSTDTQYF
TRBJ2-7 TRBD1 few TRBV29-1 TGCAGCGTTGGACAGGGGATCAACGAGCAGTACTTC CSVGQGINEQYF
TRBJ2-3 TRBD2 - TRBV20-1 TGCAGTGCTAAGACATGGACTAGCGGGAGATCCCACACAGATACGCAGTATTTT CSAKTWTSGRSHTDTQYF
TRBJ2-1 - - TRBV5-1 TGCGCCAGCAGCTTAGAGCCCGCCAATGAGCAGTTCTTC CASSLEPANEQFF
TRBJ2-7 TRBD1 few TRBV20-1 TGCAGTGCTAGAACGGGACAGGAGGCCTACGAGCAGTACTTC CSARTGQEAYEQYF
TRBJ1-5 - - TRBV28 TGTGCCAGCAGTAACAGGATTTTTAGCAATCAGCCCCAGCATTTT CASSNRIFSNQPQHF
TRBJ1-2 - few TRBV5-1 TGCGCCAGCAGCGTCGGGGCTACCTATGGCTACACCTTC CASSVGATYGYTF
TRBJ2-3 - few TRBV7-9 TGTGCCAGCATCTTAGGTCCAGATACGCAGTATTTT CASILGPDTQYF